This passage covers 5 T cell receptor beta chains from one sample sequenced in a study of blood T cell repertoires in COVID-19. Libraries were prepared by immunoSEQ multiplex PCR; TCRdb keeps only in-frame clonotypes and omits some of them. Of about 270,000 clones in the sample, roughly 85% were seen once. Sequencing was carried out using PBMCs or T cells enriched from blood (not recorded which). Every receptor here comes from a woman aged 50 to 65 with acute COVID-19.

In nucleotides, the CDR3 is TGTGCCAGCACGGGACAGACCTACAATGAGCAGTTCTTC. The encoded protein is CASTGQTYNEQFF. The chain is built from TRBV6-6 and TRBJ2-1; TRBD1 matches at 7 bases. Germline V lookup: CDR1 MNHNY, CDR2 SVGAGI (reference sequence). V trimming: 7 bases; J trimming: 2 bases; junction bases outside the gene matches: 2. CDR3 length: 13 amino acids.

Here the CDR3 reads CASSLGRTGADPNEKLFF. The CDR3 DNA is TGTGCCAGCAGCTTAGGAAGGACAGGGGCGGACCCTAATGAAAAACTGTTTTTT. This chain connects TRBV11-2 to TRBJ1-4, with 9 bases fitting TRBD1. Trimming took 1 base from V and 3 from J; bases not matched to a gene: 9. The germline V gene encodes CDR1 SGHAT and CDR2 FQNNGV. The CDR3 is 18 residues long. Full variable domain (remainder filled in from reference TRBV11-2 and TRBJ1-4): EAGVAQSPRYKIIEKRQSVAFWCNPISGHATLYWYQQILGQGPKLLIQFQNNGVVDDSQLPKDRFSAERLKGVDSTLKIQPAKLEDSAVYLCASSLGRTGADPNEKLFFGSGTQLSVL.

CDR3 sequence reads: CASSPSDRVYEQYF. The CDR3 DNA reads TGTGCCAGCTCACCCTCGGACAGGGTGTACGAGCAGTACTTC. The chain combines TRBV18 with TRBJ2-7, with 8 nucleotides matching TRBD1. Trimming removed 3 bases from V and 4 bases from J; junction bases left unmatched: 5. Germline lookup yields CDR1 KGHSH and CDR2 LQKENI. The CDR3 loop spans 14 amino acids. Complete variable domain (other parts from reference TRBV18 and TRBJ2-7): NAGVMQNPRHLVRRRGQEARLRCSPMKGHSHVYWYRQLPEEGLKFMVYLQKENIIDESGMPKERFSAEFPKEGPSILRIQQVVRGDSAAYFCASSPSDRVYEQYFGPGTRLTVT.

The chain joins TRBV5-1 to TRBJ1-1; the match to TRBD1 covers 10 bases. V trimming: 0 bases; J trimming: 0 bases; junction bases outside the gene matches: 11. There are 19 residues in the CDR3. Germline V gene lookup returns CDR1 SGHRS and CDR2 YFSETQ. CDR3 sequence: CASSLGQGATGGMNTEAFF. The CDR3 DNA sequence: TGCGCCAGCAGCTTGGGACAGGGGGCCACCGGCGGAATGAACACTGAAGCTTTCTTT.

This chain connects TRBV7-2 to TRBJ2-3, with 13 positions matching TRBD2. Germline V gene data show CDR1 as SGHTA and CDR2 as FQGNSA. J was trimmed by 6 bases and V by 4 bases; bases with no gene match: 4. This CDR3 has 15 amino acids. CDR3 DNA sequence: TGTGCCAGCAGCTCCGGACTAGCGGGGGTGGATACGCAGTATTTT. This translates into CASSSGLAGVDTQYF.